These 23 T cell receptor beta chains came from one sample sequenced in a study of breast tumors, draining lymph nodes, adjacent tissues. Axillary draining lymph nodes of breast cancer patients supplied the node samples. Each CDR3 protein gets one entry after TCRdb re-called the multiplex PCR reads with MiXCR. The table shows 200,000 to 300,000 distinct CDR3 sequences, with 30% occurring only once. The sequencing sample was made of axillary lymph node tissue. The source of these receptors is a female donor with breast cancer. Some clones in this sample may be carry-over from other donors' samples.

This clonotype occurred a few times. A much larger clonotype is one base distant, so this may be a read error. The V call is TRBV20-1, the J call TRBJ1-5, with 7 bases aligning to TRBD1. This CDR3 is 15 amino acids long. The V and J ends lost 6 bases and 9 bases, in that order; junction bases with no gene match: 17. Germline V lookup: CDR1 DFQATT, CDR2 SNEGSKA (reference sequence). As DNA, the CDR3 is TGCAGTGCCTTACCCAGGACAGGCTTTGATCGGCCCCAGCATTTT. Its protein product is CSALPRTGFDRPQHF.

This clonotype was observed at least ten times. The J gene is TRBJ1-3, the V gene TRBV10-3, with 9 bases identical to TRBD1. The CDR3 is made up of 14 amino acids. Germline V gives CDR1 ENHRY, CDR2 SYGVKD. After removal of 4 bases from V and 4 bases from J, the junction contained 2 bases not matched to a gene. Here the CDR3 DNA reads TGTGCCATCAGTGGGACAGGGGCCGGAAACACCATATATTTT. Translation gives CAISGTGAGNTIYF.

Regarding this clonotype: Just one base apart from a much larger clone, this may be a read error. The conserved phenylalanine or tryptophan normally closing the CDR3 is absent here, so this likely arose from a read error. The genes are TRBV6-4 and TRBJ2-1; D is perhaps TRBD1 or TRBD2 (6 bases each). This CDR3 region has 16 residues. Germline V gene lookup returns CDR1 MRHNA and CDR2 SNTAGT. Trimming left V 0 bases short and J 3 bases short, with 12 bases between. The CDR3 nucleotides are TGTGCCAGCAGTGACTCAGGAGGGGGTTTCTACAATGAGCAGTTCTCC. Its protein is CASSDSGGGFYNEQFS.

The sample holds many counts of this clonotype. This sequence joins TRBV4-3 and TRBJ1-4; D is possibly TRBD1 (5 bases). V lost 1 base and J 7 bases, leaving 22 bases between the germline ends. This CDR3 region has 18 residues. Germline CDR1 is LGHNA and CDR2 is YSLEER. CDR3 sequence (DNA): TGCGCCAGCAGCCAAGGAAGAGGTGCAAGGAGGGGTAGTGAAAAACTGTTTTTT. This codes for CASSQGRGARRGSEKLFF.

The rearrangement links TRBV19 to TRBJ1-2, with D hard to call. Between the trimmed V and J ends, which lost 7 bases and 14 bases, there was a span of 23 bases. CDR3 length: 13 residues. From germline, CDR1 is LNHDA and CDR2 SQIVND (reference sequence). The chain's CDR3 is CASTTLANYGHTF. The CDR3 DNA follows: TGTGCCAGTACGACCTTAGCTAACTATGGCCATACCTTC.

This clonotype was seen repeatedly, ten times or more. It may be a read error: a sequence one base away is much more abundant. The rearrangement joins TRBV20-1 to TRBJ2-5, with 10 bases matching TRBD2. The CDR3 has 14 residues. The junction had 12 bases not matched to a gene; V was cut back by 7 bases and J by 7 bases. Per the germline V gene, CDR1 is DFQATT and CDR2 is SNEGSKA (reference sequence). CDR3 bases: TGCAGTGAAAGAATAGCGGGAGGCCGAGCGACCCAGTACTTC. It translates to CSERIAGGRATQYF.

This clonotype was recorded many times. The chain recombines TRBV7-9 with TRBJ2-7; D perhaps matches TRBD2 (5 bases). The germline V gene encodes CDR1 SEHNR and CDR2 FQNEAQ (reference sequence). This CDR3 is 15 amino acids long. With 1 base removed from V and 0 bases from J, the gap between germline ends came to 10 bases. For the CDR3, the DNA is TGTGCCAGCAGCTTAGACATAGCGAACTCCTACGAGCAGTACTTC. Protein: CASSLDIANSYEQYF.

V usage is TRBV7-2 and J usage is TRBJ2-5; 10 bases are a match to TRBD2. The CDR3 extends over 17 amino acids. Germline loops: CDR1 SGHTA, CDR2 FQGNSA. V trimming: 3 bases; J trimming: 5 bases; junction bases outside the gene matches: 12. In nucleotides, the CDR3 is TGTGCCAGCAGCTTGACTGGGCCAGCGGGAGGGGTTGAGACCCAGTACTTC. Amino acid sequence: CASSLTGPAGGVETQYF.

Regarding this clonotype: A much more abundant neighbour one base away suggests this may be a read error. The chain is built from TRBV12-3 or TRBV12-4 and TRBJ2-3; 10 positions agree with TRBD1. The CDR3 contains 15 residues. The junction had 5 bases not matched to a gene; V was cut back by 6 bases and J by 2 bases. In DNA form, the CDR3 reads TGTGCCAGCAGGGACGACAGGGGGCTCACAGATACGCAGTATTTT. It encodes CASRDDRGLTDTQYF.

Notes on this clonotype: Since no conserved phenylalanine or tryptophan closes the CDR3, a read error is the likely cause. The chain recombines TRBV7-3 with TRBJ2-7; TRBD1 aligns across 10 bases. The CDR3 covers 14 residues. Germline trimming cut 6 bases from V and 5 bases from J; bases unmatched to any gene: 7. The V gene's germline CDR1 is SGHTA and CDR2 FQGTGA. CDR3 in DNA: TGTGCCAGCAGATCTGACAGGGGGCTTCACGAGCAGTACTTA. Translated: CASRSDRGLHEQYL.

This clonotype was seen a handful of times. This chain connects TRBV2 to TRBJ1-1; 8 bases match TRBD1. CDR1 and CDR2 from the germline V gene are SNHLY and FYNNEI. The trim removed 5 bases at V and 3 bases at J, leaving 8 bases unmatched. This CDR3 is 15 amino acids long. This chain's CDR3 is CASSLLDRAYTEAFF. CDR3 in DNA: TGTGCCAGCAGTCTACTGGACAGGGCCTACACTGAAGCTTTCTTT.

This clonotype was recorded at least ten times. This chain joins TRBV7-9 and TRBJ2-3; no clear D gene. Germline lookup yields CDR1 SEHNR and CDR2 FQNEAQ (reference sequence). Trimming pared 2 bases from V and 4 bases from J, leaving 10 bases between. This CDR3 is 14 amino acids long. CDR3 DNA sequence: TGTGCCAGCAGCTTACGGCGGTTCGCAGATACGCAGTATTTT. Residues: CASSLRRFADTQYF.

This clonotype was recorded at least ten times. In nucleotides, the CDR3 is TGTGCCAGCAGTTACAGGGGCTATTACGAGCAGTACTTC. Translation: CASSYRGYYEQYF. J is TRBJ2-7 and V is TRBV7-6, with TRBD1 matching 7 bases. The J segment lost 4 bases and the V segment lost 6 bases, leaving 6 bases of the junction unmatched. The CDR3 consists of 13 residues. Germline V lookup: CDR1 SGHVS, CDR2 FNYEAQ.

As to this clonotype: One end of the junction fails to match germline, which may point to a read error. As DNA, the CDR3 is TGTGCCAGCAGTGCACAGGGGGCGACTAGTGAAAAACTGGTTTTT. Amino acids: CASSAQGATSEKLVF. The chain links TRBV2 to TRBJ1-4, with 9 bases that match TRBD1. Germline assignment: CDR1 SNHLY and CDR2 FYNNEI. The CDR3 loop spans 15 amino acids.

This clonotype showed up just a few times. The chain links TRBV6-6 to TRBJ2-1; D uncertain. This CDR3 has 15 residues. Deletions cut 3 bases from V and 6 bases from J, with 15 bases between. The germline V gene encodes CDR1 MNHNY and CDR2 SVGAGI (reference sequence). Written as DNA, the CDR3 is TGTGCCAGCAGTTATATGGGCCCGGCGACCAATGAGCAGTTCTTC. It is translated as CASSYMGPATNEQFF.

This clonotype was observed many times. The chain combines TRBV5-5 with TRBJ2-1; no reliable D call. V lost 4 bases, J lost 5 bases, and 22 bases lay in between. The CDR3 is 17 amino acids. Per germline, CDR1 SGHKS and CDR2 YYEKEE (reference sequence). Here the CDR3 reads CASSPRPPRKIDNEQFF. The CDR3 DNA reads TGTGCCAGCAGCCCCCGTCCCCCTAGGAAAATCGACAATGAGCAGTTCTTC.

The J gene is TRBJ1-2, the V gene TRBV3-1, with 7 positions matching TRBD1. V lost 0 bases and J lost 7; bases outside the gene matches: 11. The CDR3 length is 16 residues. The V gene's germline CDR1 is LGHDT and CDR2 YNNKEL (reference sequence). DNA for the CDR3: TGTGCCAGCAGCCAAGATTTTGCAGGGGGTAATCCTGGCTACACCTTC. This codes for CASSQDFAGGNPGYTF.

The sample holds many counts of this clonotype. The chain combines TRBV2 with TRBJ2-1, with D perhaps matching TRBD1 (5 bases). Per the germline V gene, CDR1 is SNHLY and CDR2 is FYNNEI. The CDR3 extends over 15 amino acids. V gave up 4 bases and J gave up 0 bases, with 10 bases separating them. CDR3 sequence reads: CASSGWGGSYNEQFF. The CDR3 nucleotides are TGTGCCAGCAGTGGTTGGGGCGGCTCCTACAATGAGCAGTTCTTC.

Turning to this clonotype: Since a much larger clone is just one base distant, this may be a read error. The chain joins TRBV18 to TRBJ2-7, with TRBD1 as a possible D gene (6 bases). Germline lookup yields CDR1 KGHSH and CDR2 LQKENI. This CDR3 has 13 residues. CDR3 bases: TGTGCCGGCTCACCACTCAGGGGAAACGAGCAGTACTTC. This encodes CAGSPLRGNEQYF.

This clonotype was observed at least ten times. The V gene is TRBV7-9, the J gene TRBJ2-5; 7 nucleotides line up with TRBD1. The germline CDR1 and CDR2 sequences are SEHNR and FQNEAQ (reference sequence). V lost 5 bases to trimming and J lost 2 bases; unmatched junction nucleotides: 11. This CDR3 contains 16 residues. DNA of the CDR3: TGTGCCAGCAGCCCCGCGGTAAGGGGGCCTCAAGAGACCCAGTACTTC. The encoded protein is CASSPAVRGPQETQYF.

The rearrangement links TRBV25-1 to TRBJ2-3; 8 bases align to TRBD1. With V trimmed by 6 bases and J by 6 bases, 14 bases remained unmatched. The germline gives CDR1 MGHDK, CDR2 SYGVNS. The length of the CDR3 is 16 residues. The CDR3 DNA reads TGTGCCAGCAGCAACTACCTGGGACAGGAGGGGGATACGCAGTATTTT. Translated: CASSNYLGQEGDTQYF.

A few counts support this clonotype. Being one base from a much bigger clone, this may be a read error. This chain uses TRBV20-1 with TRBJ2-1; 14 bases match TRBD2. Trimming cost V 1 base and J 9 bases; bases outside gene matches: 2. Germline V gene sequence: CDR1 DFQATT, CDR2 SNEGSKA (reference sequence). The CDR3 loop spans 14 amino acids. CDR3 in amino acids: CSARGTSGGTEQFF. The CDR3 DNA follows: TGCAGTGCTAGAGGGACTAGCGGGGGGACTGAGCAGTTCTTC.

Details on this clonotype: This likely comes from a read error, as the CDR3 has no conserved phenylalanine or tryptophan at its end. The limits of the CDR3 on the DNA are not certain, so only TCRdb's listed CDR3 is given. The chain couples TRBV7-9 to TRBJ1-3; the table's D call, TRBD1, was not checked against the DNA. Germline V gene sequence: CDR1 SEHNR, CDR2 FQNEAQ (reference sequence). With termini counted, the CDR3 has 13 amino acids. The CDR3 spells CASSPRGGAMTYY.